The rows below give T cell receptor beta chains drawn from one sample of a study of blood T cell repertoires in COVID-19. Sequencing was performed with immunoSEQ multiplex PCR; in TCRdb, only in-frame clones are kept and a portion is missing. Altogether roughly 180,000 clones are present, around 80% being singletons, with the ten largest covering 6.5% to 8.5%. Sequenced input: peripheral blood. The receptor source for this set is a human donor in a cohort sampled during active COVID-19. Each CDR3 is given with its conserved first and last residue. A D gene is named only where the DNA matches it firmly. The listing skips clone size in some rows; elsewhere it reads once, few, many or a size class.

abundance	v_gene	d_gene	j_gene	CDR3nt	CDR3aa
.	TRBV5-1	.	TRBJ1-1	TGCGCCAGCAGCTGGACGGGGATCCCTCTGGGGGACAAGAACACTGAAGCTTTCTTT	CASSWTGIPLGDKNTEAFF
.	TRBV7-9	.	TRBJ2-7	TGTGCCAGCAGCCCCCGTAGCGCATACGAGCAGTACTTC	CASSPRSAYEQYF
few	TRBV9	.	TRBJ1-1	TGTGCCAGCAGCAGGGAGATGAACACTGAAGCTTTCTTT	CASSREMNTEAFF
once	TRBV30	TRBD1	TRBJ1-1	TGTGCCTGGATACCAGGGGGCACTGAAGCTTTCTTT	CAWIPGGTEAFF
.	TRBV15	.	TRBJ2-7	TGTGCCACCAGCAGAGATAAGGGGCGCTTCTACGAGCAGTACTTC	CATSRDKGRFYEQYF
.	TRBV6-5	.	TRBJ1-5	TGTGCCAGCAGTTACTCAGACAGCGATCAGCCCCAGCATTTT	CASSYSDSDQPQHF
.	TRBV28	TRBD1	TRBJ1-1	TGTGCCAGCAGCCCTCGGGACAGCGAGAACACTGAAGCTTTCTTT	CASSPRDSENTEAFF
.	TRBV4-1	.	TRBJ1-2	TGCGCCAGCAGCCATCCGGGGGACTATGGCTACACCTTC	CASSHPGDYGYTF
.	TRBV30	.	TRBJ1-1	TGTGCCTGGATGGGCAGGTTGTCCAACACTGAAGCTTTCTTT	CAWMGRLSNTEAFF
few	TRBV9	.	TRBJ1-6	TGTGCCAGCAGCGTAGAAGGGGTCTATAATTCACCCCTCCACTTT	CASSVEGVYNSPLHF
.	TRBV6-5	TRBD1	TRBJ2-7	TGTGCCAGCAGAGACTTGGGGACAGGGATGGTCGAGCAGTACTTC	CASRDLGTGMVEQYF
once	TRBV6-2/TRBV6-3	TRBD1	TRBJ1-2	TGTGCCAGCAGTTACTCCGAGGGGGCGTCGGACTATGGCTACACCTTC	CASSYSEGASDYGYTF
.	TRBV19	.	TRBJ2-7	TGTGCCAGTAGTATAACAGTCTCCTACGAGCAGTACTTC	CASSITVSYEQYF
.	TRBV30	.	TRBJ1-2	TGTGCCTGGAGTGTATGGGGGGAATACTATGGCTACACCTTC	CAWSVWGEYYGYTF
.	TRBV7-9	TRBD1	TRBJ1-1	TGTGCCAGCAGCTTAGACTACAGGGGCACTGAAGCTTTCTTT	CASSLDYRGTEAFF
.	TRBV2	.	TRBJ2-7	TGTGCCAGCAGTATAGCGAGGGCTCCCTACGAGCAGTACTTC	CASSIARAPYEQYF
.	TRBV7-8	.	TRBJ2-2	TGTGCCAGCAGCCCGACAGTGAACACCGGGGAGCTGTTTTTT	CASSPTVNTGELFF
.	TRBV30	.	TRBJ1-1	TGTGCCTGGAGTTTTGGGGGCGCGGACACTGAAGCTTTCTTT	CAWSFGGADTEAFF
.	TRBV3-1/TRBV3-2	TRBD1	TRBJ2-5	TGTGCCAGCAGCTTATCGACAGGGGGACTTGGAGAGACCCAGTACTTC	CASSLSTGGLGETQYF
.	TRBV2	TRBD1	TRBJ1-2	TGTGCCAGCAGCGTTGACAGGGTTGGCTACACCTTC	CASSVDRVGYTF
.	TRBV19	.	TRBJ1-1	TGTGCCAGTAGTATTGACAAGACGGGGACTGAAGCTTTCTTT	CASSIDKTGTEAFF
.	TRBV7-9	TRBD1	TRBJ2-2	TGTGCCAGCAGCTTGGGACAGACGAACACCGGGGAGCTGTTTTTT	CASSLGQTNTGELFF
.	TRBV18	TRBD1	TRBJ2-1	TGTGCCAGCTCACCAGACAGGGTCTACAATGAGCAGTTCTTC	CASSPDRVYNEQFF
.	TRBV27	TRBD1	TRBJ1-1	TGTGCCAGCAGTTACGGACAGGGGGTCATGAACACTGAAGCTTTCTTT	CASSYGQGVMNTEAFF
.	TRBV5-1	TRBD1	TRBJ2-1	TGCGCCAGCAGGACACAGGGGGCAAACTACAATGAGCAGTTCTTC	CASRTQGANYNEQFF
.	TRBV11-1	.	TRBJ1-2	TGTGCCAGCAGCTTAGGGGCAGCCTATGGCTACACCTTC	CASSLGAAYGYTF
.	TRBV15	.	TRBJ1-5	TGTGCCACCAGCAGGGAGTACAATCAGCCCCAGCATTTT	CATSREYNQPQHF
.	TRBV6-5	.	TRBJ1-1	TGTGCCAGCAGTACCCAACGAGGGAACACTGAAGCTTTCTTT	CASSTQRGNTEAFF
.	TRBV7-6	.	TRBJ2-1	TGTGCCAGCAGCTTAGGTAATGGGGACTCCAACTACAATGAGCAGTTCTTC	CASSLGNGDSNYNEQFF
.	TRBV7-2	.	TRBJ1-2	TGTGCCAGCAAGGAAGAAAAAGGCCGCTGGCAGGGCGATAACTATGGCTACACCTTC	CASKEEKGRWQGDNYGYTF
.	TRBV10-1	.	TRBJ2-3	TGCGCCAGCAGTCTCCAGGGCACAGATACGCAGTATTTT	CASSLQGTDTQYF
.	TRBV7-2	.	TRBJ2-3	TGTGCCAGCAGCTTAAGACCCCGGGGGGCCACAGATACGCAGTATTTT	CASSLRPRGATDTQYF
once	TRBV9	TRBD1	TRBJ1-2	TGTGCCAGCAGCGCCGGACAGGGGAGCTATGGCTACACCTTC	CASSAGQGSYGYTF
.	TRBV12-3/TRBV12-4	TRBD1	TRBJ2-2	TGTGCCAGCGTCAGACAGGGCACCGGGGAGCTGTTTTTT	CASVRQGTGELFF
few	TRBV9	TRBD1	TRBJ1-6	TGTGCCAGCAGCCCCCACCCGGGACAGGGGGAATCTCCCCTCCACTTT	CASSPHPGQGESPLHF
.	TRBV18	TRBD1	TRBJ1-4	TGTGCCAGCTCCCCGGAGGCCGGGACAGATGAAAAACTGTTTTTT	CASSPEAGTDEKLFF
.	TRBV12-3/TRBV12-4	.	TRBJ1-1	TGTGCCAGCAGCGTGGGAGAGAACACTGAAGCTTTCTTT	CASSVGENTEAFF
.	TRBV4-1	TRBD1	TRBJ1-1	TGCGCCAGCAGCCAAGCGGGACAGAAGAGGGCTTTCTTT	CASSQAGQKRAFF
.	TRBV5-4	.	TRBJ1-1	TGTGCCAGCAGCCGGCGGGGGGTTGGCACTGAAGCTTTCTTT	CASSRRGVGTEAFF
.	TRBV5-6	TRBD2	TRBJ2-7	TGTGCCAGCAGCGCTCAGACTAGCGGGGGGTACGAGCAGTACTTC	CASSAQTSGGYEQYF
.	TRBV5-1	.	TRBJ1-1	TGCGCCAGCAGCGAGAGACGGGGGAACACTGAAGCTTTCTTT	CASSERRGNTEAFF
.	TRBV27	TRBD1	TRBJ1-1	TGTGCCAGCAGTATTGGACAGGGGGTAAGGGGCACTGAAGCTTTCTTT	CASSIGQGVRGTEAFF
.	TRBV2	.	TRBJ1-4	TGTGCCAGTAGTCCGGCAACTAATGAAAAACTGTTTTTT	CASSPATNEKLFF
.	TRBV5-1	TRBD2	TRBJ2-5	TGCGCCAGCAGCTTGTTAGCGGGGGGGCCCCAAGAGACCCAGTACTTC	CASSLLAGGPQETQYF
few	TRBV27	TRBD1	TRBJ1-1	TGTGCCAGCAGTGAGGACAGGGGGAACACTGAAGCTTTCTTT	CASSEDRGNTEAFF
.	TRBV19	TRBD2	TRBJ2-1	TGTGCCAGTAGTATCGGACTAGTCCCTTACAATGAGCAGTTCTTC	CASSIGLVPYNEQFF
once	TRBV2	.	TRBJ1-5	TGTGCCAGCAGGGGAGGCTGGAGCAATCAGCCCCAGCATTTT	CASRGGWSNQPQHF
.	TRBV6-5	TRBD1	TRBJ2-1	TGTGCCAGCACCCGGGACAGGGACACTGAGCAGTTCTTC	CASTRDRDTEQFF
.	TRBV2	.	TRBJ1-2	TGTGCCAGCAGTGAGTCAGGGACTAACTATGGCTACACCTTC	CASSESGTNYGYTF
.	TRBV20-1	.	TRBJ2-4	TGCAGTGCTAGTAAACTGGACAGATTTGGAAACATTCAGTACTTC	CSASKLDRFGNIQYF
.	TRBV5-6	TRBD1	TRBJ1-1	TGTGCCAGCAGCTTACGGACAGGCTCTAACACTGAAGCTTTCTTT	CASSLRTGSNTEAFF
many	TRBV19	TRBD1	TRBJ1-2	TGTGCCAGTAGTATCAGACAGGGAAATGGCTACACCTTC	CASSIRQGNGYTF
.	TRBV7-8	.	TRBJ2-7	TGTGCCAGCAGCTTATCAGGGAACACCTACGAGCAGTACTTC	CASSLSGNTYEQYF
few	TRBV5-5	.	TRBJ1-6	TGTGCCAGCAGCTTGGGTCCCCAGGTCAATTCACCCCTCCACTTT	CASSLGPQVNSPLHF
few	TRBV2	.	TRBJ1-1	TGTGCCACTCTGGGAGCGATTGAAGCTGAAGCTTTCTTT	CATLGAIEAEAFF
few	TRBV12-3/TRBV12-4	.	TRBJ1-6	TGTGCCAGCAGGGTTAACAGTAATTCACCCCTCCACTTT	CASRVNSNSPLHF
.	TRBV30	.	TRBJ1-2	TGTGCCTGGAGGTCCCCCCGAGAGCTCTATGGCTACACCTTC	CAWRSPRELYGYTF
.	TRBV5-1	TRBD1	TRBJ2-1	TGCGCCAGCAGCCTGGGACAGGGAGTAGGTGAGCAGTTCTTC	CASSLGQGVGEQFF
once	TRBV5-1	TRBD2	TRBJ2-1	TGCGCCAGCAGCTACACTAGCGGGGGGTACAATGAGCAGTTCTTC	CASSYTSGGYNEQFF